Below, one TCR beta chain is given with its context. The antigen remains undetermined. Unique molecular identifiers were incorporated into the prepared TCRbeta library. One entry per CDR3 protein, called by TCRdb with MiXCR from the PCR reads. Of 200,000 or so distinct CDR3 sequences in the sample, roughly 6.5% were seen once. Germline CDR1 is SNHLY and CDR2 is FYNNEI. The V end was cut by 2 bases, the J end by 6 bases, with 24 bases between. CDR3 length: 18 amino acids. This sample was taken from a study of T-cell reconstitution after alpha-beta-depleted transplantation in children. Findings of the study overall: Some patients showed high day-60 TCRbeta diversity, which derived from surviving recipient T cells and thymic progenitors.

The starting material was PBMCs, obtained before TCRalphabeta/CD19-depleted stem cell transplant. This receptor was taken from a girl under three years old with combined immunodeficiency, due to receive a stem cell transplant. The chain combines TRBV2 with TRBJ2-3, with a weak D call TRBD2 (6 bases). Here the CDR3 reads CASSEMEVGLLFMDTQYF. Here the CDR3 DNA reads TGTGCCAGCAGTGAAATGGAGGTTGGACTACTGTTTATGGATACGCAGTATTTT.